What follows are 8 T cell receptor beta chains derived from one specimen sequenced in a study of CDR3 diversity in severe acne. TCRdb processed the PCR reads anew with MiXCR; each CDR3 protein has one entry. The sample yields tens of thousands of distinct CDR3 sequences, over 40% seen once. The sequencing input was blood. These receptors originate from a male donor in good health, without acne.

Ten or more counts support this clonotype. The V gene is TRBV6-1, the J gene TRBJ2-4; 9 bases align to TRBD2. CDR3 size: 17 residues. The V gene's germline CDR1 is MNHNS and CDR2 SASEGT. V dropped 3 bases and J dropped 7; count of bases not matched to a gene: 13. The CDR3 reads CASSELVAGDLRNIQYF. DNA of the CDR3: TGTGCCAGCAGTGAGCTGGTAGCGGGGGACCTGAGGAACATTCAGTACTTC.

The rearrangement uses TRBV29-1 and TRBJ2-3; D remains ambiguous. V dropped 4 bases and J dropped 6 bases, with 5 bases sitting between them. CDR1 and CDR2 (germline): SQVTM, ANQGSEA. The CDR3 is 10 amino acids. CDR3 bases: TGCAGCGTTGTTCAGGATACGCAGTATTTT. Amino acids: CSVVQDTQYF.

This chain links TRBV18 with TRBJ2-3; TRBD2 agrees at 8 bases. From germline, CDR1 is KGHSH and CDR2 LQKENI. The V segment lost 8 bases and the J segment 5 bases; nucleotides outside the gene matches: 6. The CDR3 is made up of 13 amino acids. The CDR3: CASTREVGDTQYF. The CDR3 DNA is TGTGCCAGCACGCGGGAGGTCGGAGATACGCAGTATTTT.

The sample holds many counts of this clonotype. This rearrangement joins TRBV20-1 to TRBJ2-7; D possibly uses TRBD1 or TRBD2 (5 bases each). Germline V CDR1 and CDR2: DFQATT, SNEGSKA (reference sequence). V gave up 7 bases and J gave up 6 bases, with 16 bases separating them. The CDR3 consists of 12 residues. The CDR3: CSERGDSGEQYF. As DNA, the CDR3 is TGCAGTGAAAGAGGCGACAGCGGCGAGCAGTACTTC.

The chain joins TRBV5-4 to TRBJ2-2; TRBD2 matches 9 bases. V was clipped by 4 bases and J by 8 bases; unmatched bases: 3. The CDR3 consists of 13 residues. CDR1 is SGHNT, CDR2 YYREEE, per germline (reference sequence). Here the CDR3 reads CASSRTSGGELFF. The CDR3 bases are TGTGCCAGCAGCCGTACTAGCGGGGGGGAGCTGTTTTTT.

This clonotype was recorded many times. CDR3 region: CSATGRNTEAFF. DNA of the CDR3: TGCAGCGCCACGGGTCGCAACACTGAAGCTTTCTTT. This chain connects TRBV29-1 to TRBJ1-1; D gene uncertain. This CDR3 spans 12 amino acids. In germline, CDR1 is SQVTM, CDR2 ANQGSEA. The V end was cut by 7 bases, the J end by 2 bases, with 11 bases between.

The table lists this clonotype with many counts. The CDR3 here is CSGGGKGTEAFF. CDR3 coding DNA: TGCAGCGGGGGGGGTAAGGGTACTGAAGCTTTCTTT. V and J are TRBV29-1 and TRBJ1-1; D perhaps matches TRBD1 (5 bases). V lost 7 bases and J 5 bases, leaving 14 bases between the germline ends. CDR3 length: 12 residues. Looked up from germline, CDR1 is SQVTM and CDR2 is ANQGSEA.

This clonotype was counted many times. This chain links TRBV20-1 with TRBJ1-1, with D hard to call. This CDR3 is 12 amino acids long. V was pared by 5 bases and J by 8 bases, with 15 bases between. The V gene's germline CDR1 is DFQATT and CDR2 SNEGSKA (reference sequence). Written as DNA, the CDR3 is TGCAGTGCTTCCCAGACTGAGTCGGAAGCTTTCTTT. It is translated as CSASQTESEAFF.